The rows below give T cell receptor beta chains drawn from one sample of a study of CD8+CD57+ T cells in acquired aplastic anemia. TCRdb analysed the reads with MiXCR anew, one entry per CDR3 protein. The sample includes roughly 300,000 distinct CDR3 sequences, roughly half of them seen just once. Source material: sorted CD4+, CD8+, or CD8+CD57+ T cells (not recorded which) from PBMCs. These TCRs come from a human donor with severe aplastic anemia or a healthy control (not recorded which). CDR3s include the opening cysteine and the closing phenylalanine or tryptophan. A D gene is named only where the DNA matches it firmly. Size tells how often a clone was seen (once, few, many) or the class of an expanded clone, and some rows leave it out.

TGTGCCAGCAGCCAAGATGGGACTAGGTTCAATGAGCAGTTCTTC	CASSQDGTRFNEQFF	few	TRBV14	TRBJ2-1	TRBD2
TGCAGTGCTAGTTTGACTCAAAGCTCCTACGAGCAGTACTTC	CSASLTQSSYEQYF	many	TRBV20-1	TRBJ2-7	-
TGTGCCAGCAGCCCTACGACCTCTTTAGGACTACCCTACAATGAGCAGTTCTTC	CASSPTTSLGLPYNEQFF	-	TRBV7-2	TRBJ2-1	-
TGTGCCAGCAGCCAAGATTGGGCTAGCGCCCAAGAGACCCAGTACTTC	CASSQDWASAQETQYF	-	TRBV9	TRBJ2-5	-
TGTGCCAGCTCACCACTTACAGGGTTCACCGGGGAGCTGTTTTTT	CASSPLTGFTGELFF	-	TRBV18	TRBJ2-2	-
TGTGCCAGCAGCTTGGGGGGATCATTAATGACCTACGAGCAGTACTTC	CASSLGGSLMTYEQYF	-	TRBV2	TRBJ2-7	-
TGTGCCAGCAGCCGTAGCGGGAGATCCGATGAGCAGTTCTTC	CASSRSGRSDEQFF	-	TRBV7-3	TRBJ2-1	TRBD2
TGCAGTGCTAGAGAGGGGGGGCAGGGGGCGAAAGCGTCACCCCTCCACTTT	CSAREGGQGAKASPLHF	many	TRBV20-1	TRBJ1-6	TRBD1
TGCGCCAGCAGCCCGGGGACAGGGGGAGTCTCCGAGCAGTACTTC	CASSPGTGGVSEQYF	-	TRBV5-1	TRBJ2-7	TRBD1
TGTGCCAGCAGCGTAGCTCCAGGGGGTGGAACGAACACCGGGGAGCTGTTTTTT	CASSVAPGGGTNTGELFF	many	TRBV9	TRBJ2-2	TRBD1
TGTGCCAGCAGCTTAGATCGGAGAGGAATCTCTGGAAACACCATATATTTT	CASSLDRRGISGNTIYF	-	TRBV11-2	TRBJ1-3	-
TGTGCCAGCAGCGTATTGGAGGGCACTGAAGCTTTCTTT	CASSVLEGTEAFF	-	TRBV9	TRBJ1-1	-
TGCAGTGCTAGTTCGGGGGGGGGTACCGGGGAGCTGTTTTTT	CSASSGGGTGELFF	-	TRBV20-1	TRBJ2-2	TRBD2
TGTGCCAGCAGCGTCGACAGGGTAATGACCGAGCAGTACTTC	CASSVDRVMTEQYF	many	TRBV7-2	TRBJ2-7	TRBD1
TGTGCCAGTAGTATGGGACAGGGAAACACCATATATTTT	CASSMGQGNTIYF	-	TRBV19	TRBJ1-3	TRBD1
TGCAGTGCTCGGGACAGGGGGCAGTCCTACAATGAGCAGTTCTTC	CSARDRGQSYNEQFF	-	TRBV20-1	TRBJ2-1	TRBD1
TGTGCCAGCTCACCAAATCGCCAAGAGACCCAGTACTTC	CASSPNRQETQYF	many	TRBV18	TRBJ2-5	-
TGTGCCAGCAGCCATTCTGGAAACACCATATATTTT	CASSHSGNTIYF	many	TRBV14	TRBJ1-3	-
TGTGCCAGTAGTATCGAACAGGGAGGCAGCTATGGCTACACCTTC	CASSIEQGGSYGYTF	many	TRBV19	TRBJ1-2	-
TGTGCCAGCAGCGAGGGGTCGCGGGGCACTGAAGCTTTCTTT	CASSEGSRGTEAFF	many	TRBV5-6	TRBJ1-1	-
TGCAGTGCGACTTTAGCGGGGGGGCGTAATGAGCAGTTCTTC	CSATLAGGRNEQFF	-	TRBV20-1	TRBJ2-1	TRBD2
TGTGCCAGCAGTGGTCTAGGGACCGGGGAGCTGTTTTTT	CASSGLGTGELFF	few	TRBV2	TRBJ2-2	-
TGTGCCAGCAACGACCTAGCGGGAGGGCCATTGGATACGCAGTATTTT	CASNDLAGGPLDTQYF	-	TRBV4-2	TRBJ2-3	TRBD2
TGTGCCACCAGGCAGGACGACCAGCCCCAGCATTTT	CATRQDDQPQHF	-	TRBV24-1	TRBJ1-5	-
TGCAGCGTTGGGTTCGAGGCAGGGCAGTACCAAGAGACCCAGTACTTC	CSVGFEAGQYQETQYF	-	TRBV29-1	TRBJ2-5	-
TGCAGTGCGGTGACAGGGGCTAGCACAGATACGCAGTATTTT	CSAVTGASTDTQYF	many	TRBV20-1	TRBJ2-3	TRBD1
TGTGCCAGCGGGGTATCAGGAGATACGCAGTATTTT	CASGVSGDTQYF	-	TRBV3-1	TRBJ2-3	-
TGTGCCAGTTCCGATGGAGGGAGATGGACTGAAGCTTTCTTT	CASSDGGRWTEAFF	-	TRBV19	TRBJ1-1	-
TGTGCCAGCAGCAAGGAACCGACCACAGATACGCAGTATTTT	CASSKEPTTDTQYF	-	TRBV7-2	TRBJ2-3	-
TGCAGTGCTAGGACTGGACTAGCGGGGAGGACCGGGGAGCTGTTTTTT	CSARTGLAGRTGELFF	-	TRBV20-1	TRBJ2-2	TRBD2
TGTGCCAGCAGCAAAGCAGGTCGGAATACGCAGTATTTT	CASSKAGRNTQYF	-	TRBV9	TRBJ2-3	-
TGTGCCAGCAGTCAGGGTACAGGGGGCGTCGTATCCGGAAACACCATATATTTT	CASSQGTGGVVSGNTIYF	-	TRBV6-1	TRBJ1-3	TRBD1
TGTGCCAGCAGGGGGGACAGGGCCTCTTATAGCAATCAGCCCCAGCATTTT	CASRGDRASYSNQPQHF	-	TRBV2	TRBJ1-5	TRBD1
TGTGCCAGTAGTACCCTCGATAGCAATCAGCCCCAGCATTTT	CASSTLDSNQPQHF	-	TRBV19	TRBJ1-5	-
TGCGCCAGCAGCCAGCCGGGACAGGGGCCCTACGAGCAGTACTTC	CASSQPGQGPYEQYF	-	TRBV7-3	TRBJ2-7	TRBD1
TGTGCCACCAGCAGAGGACTGGGAATCTCTGGAAACACCATATATTTT	CATSRGLGISGNTIYF	-	TRBV15	TRBJ1-3	-
TGTGCCAGCGGACAGGGCGGCACAGATACGCAGTATTTT	CASGQGGTDTQYF	-	TRBV19	TRBJ2-3	TRBD1
TGTGCCAGCAGCTTAGGAGCGGTGAGCACAGATACGCAGTATTTT	CASSLGAVSTDTQYF	few	TRBV7-2	TRBJ2-3	-
TGTGCCAGCAGCCCGTTGCGTGGGCTTAATTCACCCCTCCACTTT	CASSPLRGLNSPLHF	many	TRBV7-8	TRBJ1-6	-
TGTGCCAGCAGGGGACTCCTCCCAGATACGCAGTATTTT	CASRGLLPDTQYF	-	TRBV6-6	TRBJ2-3	-
TGCAGTGCTAGCCGACAGGTTCAAGAGACCCAGTACTTC	CSASRQVQETQYF	many	TRBV20-1	TRBJ2-5	-
TGTGCCAGCGAGTCAGTTGCCTTTTTTAGCACAGATACGCAGTATTTT	CASESVAFFSTDTQYF	-	TRBV2	TRBJ2-3	-
TGCAGTGCTAGAGATCCCGAAGGACTAAGACAGTTCGAGCAGTTCTTC	CSARDPEGLRQFEQFF	-	TRBV20-1	TRBJ2-1	-
TGTGCCAGCAGCTTGGCCGGGGACGTGAGGCAGTTCTTC	CASSLAGDVRQFF	-	TRBV5-4	TRBJ2-1	-
-	CASSFYICSAPWGGGLETQYF	-	TRBV7-2	TRBJ2-5	-
TGTGCCACCAGTGATGGGAACGGGGGGATCCATGAGCAGTTCTTC	CATSDGNGGIHEQFF	-	TRBV24-1	TRBJ2-1	TRBD2
TGTGCCAGCAGCTTGGGGCCAGGGACCTATGGCTACACCTTC	CASSLGPGTYGYTF	-	TRBV7-9	TRBJ1-2	-
TGTGCCAGCAGCTTGGTGAGGTTTGAGGCTAGCGGGAAAAGCTCCTACGAGCAGTACTTC	CASSLVRFEASGKSSYEQYF	once	TRBV7-9	TRBJ2-7	TRBD2
TGTGCCAGCAGCAAACAGGGTCTGATGCCCCAGCATTTT	CASSKQGLMPQHF	few	TRBV7-2	TRBJ1-5	-
TGCAGTGCTAGAGATGAGGGCAGGGAGGTAGAGACCCAGTACTTC	CSARDEGREVETQYF	-	TRBV20-1	TRBJ2-5	-
TGCGCCAGCAGCCCCTCGTCGGGGCCGTACGATCAGTACTTC	CASSPSSGPYDQYF	-	TRBV5-1	TRBJ2-7	-
TGTGCCAGCAGCTCCTTGGGGAGGGCCTACGAGCAGTACTTC	CASSSLGRAYEQYF	many	TRBV7-2	TRBJ2-7	TRBD2
TGCAGTGCTAGGGTCGGGCCTCGATATGGCTACACCTTC	CSARVGPRYGYTF	once	TRBV20-1	TRBJ1-2	-